This T cell receptor (beta chain) was identified during a study of shared clonotypes between healthy human individuals. Per the original data handling: There were no quality scores in the junction-only immunoSEQ sequences, so filtering differed. Clones were sequenced by immunoSEQ multiplex PCR, and TCRdb holds only the in-frame ones, with some missing. V and J calls and clone size are copied from that table; D and trimming were computed from the DNA. The table shows some 2.3 million clones, with 90% to 95% occurring only once. Germline-derived CDR1 and CDR2 are ENHRY and SYGVKD. The V and J ends lost 2 bases and 6 bases, in that order; junction bases with no gene match: 3. CDR3 length: 15 residues. Each of the donors was a healthy adult who was HIV-negative and had not had a recent acute infection or vaccination. About this clone itself: The target antigen is unknown.

Findings and limits, study-wide: Among donors, sharing of clonotypes was expected to be affected by sequencing depth.

The source is a man aged 18 to 35 in good health. Some clones in this sample may be carry-over from other donors' samples. Source material: naive CD4+ T cells from PBMCs. The sample's subset: CD45RA+ positively selected. The rearrangement joins TRBV10-3 to TRBJ1-5, with TRBD1 identical over 11 bases. Here the CDR3 DNA reads TGTGCCATCAGTGAGGGACAGGGGGCTGGTCAGCCCCAGCATTTT. Its translation is CAISEGQGAGQPQHF.